Detailed here is one T cell receptor (beta chain). The antigen this receptor binds is unknown. Base-call qualities are not available, and no considerably larger clone is one nucleotide away. TCRbeta CDR3 regions were amplified from genomic DNA by means of the immunoSEQ Assay, a bias-controlled multiplex PCR. The authors' pipeline ran thus. Within the assay, amplification of reference gene primers was used to estimate how many nucleated cells each sample contained. Sequence reads were collapsed and filtered to measure the absolute abundance of every unique TCRbeta CDR3 rearrangement. For each sample, productive Simpson clonality was calculated as the square root of Simpson's diversity index over productive rearrangements. TCRdb stores this immuneACCESS table with in-frame sequences only. Part of the clones is absent; in the studies checked, under half of the shortfall reflects unresolved V genes, and no reason is known for the rest. V, J and clone size reflect that table, while D and trimming were determined from the DNA. The sample includes around 300,000 clones, with roughly nine tenths observed a single time. Of the sample, about 2% is held by the ten largest clones.

At one collaborating source in Seattle, patients were enrolled during active infection and were followed longitudinally through the course of disease. The collaborating institutions used their own protocols to collect whole blood in K2EDTA tubes. For TCRbeta analysis, collaborators shipped samples as frozen whole blood, isolated PBMCs, or DNA extracted from either of those sample types. The data derive from a study of blood T cell repertoires in COVID-19 (dated by TCRdb to about 2020). Concerning the study at large: Collaborator samples came from the United States, Italy and Spain and covered acute and convalescent phases of COVID-19. A freely available public database, intended as a resource for researchers studying the immune response to SARS-CoV-2, is where the repertoires were released. Subjects who had been exposed to COVID-19, were actively infected with it, or had recovered from it provided the deeply sampled blood TCRbeta repertoires that made up the dataset. Where available, HLA class I and class II types were taken from metadata supplied by the sample provider and were not determined by assay-based typing. The samples were drawn from the first 160 participants of the ongoing ImmuneRACE study and from 1,254 subjects provided by 6 global collaborators. A de-identified subject ID, COVID-19 status, age in years and sex were almost always included in the sample metadata. The material from the prospective study consisted of cDNA or gDNA derived from T cells, B-cell-depleted T cells, or PBMCs.

What the authors observed across the whole study: Clinical and demographic metadata were provided uncurated, with the amount varying by source and participant.

From the germline V gene (reference sequence), CDR1 is SEHNR and CDR2 is FQNEAQ. Counted from cysteine to phenylalanine, this CDR3 has 15 amino acids. Just CDR3 DNA is preserved here, 45 bases in frame from base 1. The junction shows trimming of 3 bases on V and 5 bases on J, and the gene matches do not reach 7 bases of it. Recombination joined TRBV7-9 with TRBJ2-5, and TRBD1 matches 9 of the central bases. The clonotype comes from a young woman with COVID-19, enrolled during active disease. What was sequenced was peripheral blood. The DNA sequence is as follows: TGTGCCAGCAGCTTTGCGGACAGGGGTTACGAGACCCAGTACTTC. It translates to CASSFADRGYETQYF.